The clone carrying this T cell receptor (beta chain) came up many times. Its antigen is as yet unknown. V was pared by 2 bases and J by 4 bases, with 13 bases between. The CDR3 length is 15 residues. Germline V gene data show CDR1 as SGDLS and CDR2 as YYNGEE. These data originate in a study of CD8 T cells in ankylosing spondylitis. General study findings and limits: There was reportedly significant enrichment of clones that were disease-linked in matched ankylosing spondylitis synovial fluid. A TCR beta motif of 8 or 9 highly homologous variants appeared characteristic of ankylosing spondylitis blood. Earlier authors reported some of these motif variants in reactive arthritis synovial fluid and blood.

The TCR beta libraries were generated through quantitative 5'-RACE incorporating molecular barcodes. TCRdb processed the 5' RACE reads anew with MiXCR; each CDR3 protein has one entry. Among tens of thousands of distinct CDR3 sequences, about 2.6% were seen once, and the ten largest hold about 7.8%. The source is a female donor with ankylosing spondylitis or in good health (not recorded which). This chain links TRBV9 with TRBJ1-3, with D tentatively TRBD1 (5 bases). Sequenced sample: blood, either unsorted or a sorted T cell fraction (not recorded which). The DNA of the CDR3 is TGTGCCAGCAGCGTCTCGGACACTTCCGGAAACACCATATATTTT. Protein product: CASSVSDTSGNTIYF.